Below, 30 T cell receptor beta chains from the same sample are listed, as sequenced in a study of T-cell reconstitution after alpha-beta-depleted transplantation in children. Unique molecular identifiers tagged the TCRbeta library. TCRdb called the PCR reads again in MiXCR, with one record for every CDR3 protein. This sample yields roughly 76,000 distinct CDR3 sequences, of which approximately 11% are seen a single time; 13% belongs to the top ten. The sample consisted of PBMCs, taken before TCRalphabeta/CD19-depleted stem cell transplant. The receptors here all came from a boy younger than 18 with acute myeloid leukemia, due to receive a stem cell transplant.

This clonotype was recorded many times. The gene calls are TRBV24-1 and TRBJ2-1; D gene uncertain. Germline V lookup: CDR1 KGHDR, CDR2 SFDVKD. Trimming took off 9 bases at V and 3 bases at J, with 11 bases between the two ends. The CDR3 consists of 13 residues. The CDR3 loop is CATALGGYNEQFF. CDR3 sequence (DNA): TGTGCCACCGCGTTAGGCGGCTACAATGAGCAGTTCTTC.

At least ten counts were recorded for this clonotype. The DNA of the CDR3 is TGCAGTGGAGACAGGGGGCATTTTGGGGAGCCCCAGCATTTT. Amino acids: CSGDRGHFGEPQHF. The J gene is TRBJ1-5, the V gene TRBV20-1; 10 bases fit TRBD1. Trimming cost V 7 bases and J 8 bases; bases outside gene matches: 11. The CDR3 has 14 amino acids. Germline V gene sequence: CDR1 DFQATT, CDR2 SNEGSKA (reference sequence).

This clonotype appeared many times. The rearrangement joins TRBV6-5 to TRBJ1-5, with TRBD1 as a possible D gene (5 bases). The CDR3 has 13 residues. CDR1 and CDR2 (germline): MNHEY, SVGAGI. Trimming stripped 6 bases from V and 1 base from J, with 7 bases between. The CDR3 region is CASSRDSNQPQHF. Here the CDR3 DNA reads TGTGCCAGCAGCCGGGACAGCAATCAGCCCCAGCATTTT.

This clonotype appeared many times. The V and J genes are TRBV5-1 and TRBJ1-3; D is possibly TRBD1 (6 bases). This CDR3 spans 16 amino acids. CDR1 is SGHRS and CDR2 is YFSETQ in the germline V gene. Trimming stripped 0 bases from V and 0 bases from J, with 10 bases between. In DNA form, the CDR3 reads TGCGCCAGCAGCTTGGAGGGGGTCAGCTCTGGAAACACCATATATTTT. It encodes CASSLEGVSSGNTIYF.

The rearrangement links TRBV7-8 to TRBJ1-1; D call uncertain. CDR3 length: 16 amino acids. Trimming cost V 3 bases and J 1 base, with 15 bases left between them. Germline lookup yields CDR1 SGHVS and CDR2 FQNEAQ. Here the CDR3 reads CASSFYQAGRNTEAFF. In DNA form, the CDR3 reads TGTGCCAGCAGCTTTTATCAGGCCGGGAGGAACACTGAAGCTTTCTTT.

This clonotype was detected ten times or more. The chain recombines TRBV5-1 with TRBJ2-7, with D perhaps matching TRBD1 or TRBD2 (5 bases each). CDR3 length: 14 amino acids. The germline V and J ends were trimmed by 4 bases and 0 bases, with 11 bases remaining between them. CDR1 and CDR2 from the germline V gene are SGHRS and YFSETQ. DNA of the CDR3: TGCGCCAGCAGCGTCGGGACGGTCTCCTACGAGCAGTACTTC. It codes for CASSVGTVSYEQYF. Combining the CDR3 with reference TRBV5-1 and TRBJ2-7 gives the whole variable domain KAGVTQTPRYLIKTRGQQVTLSCSPISGHRSVSWYQQTPGQGLQFLFEYFSETQRNKGNFPGRFSGRQFSNSRSEMNVSTLELGDSALYLCASSVGTVSYEQYFGPGTRLTVT.

Many counts were recorded for this clonotype. The rearrangement joins TRBV12-3 or TRBV12-4 to TRBJ1-2; D not certain. V lost 5 bases and J lost 8, with 6 bases in between. The CDR3 length is 10 residues. The CDR3 loop is CASSPPGYTF. The CDR3 region has the DNA TGTGCCAGCAGTCCCCCGGGCTACACCTTC.

The table lists this clonotype with many counts. The chain employs TRBV6-5 and TRBJ2-1; no reliable D call. The germline V gene has CDR1 MNHEY and CDR2 SVGAGI. The length of the CDR3 is 12 residues. V shed 5 bases and J shed 3 bases, with 5 bases lying between them. In nucleotides, the CDR3 is TGTGCCAGCAGTAGGGACTACAATGAGCAGTTCTTC. This sequence encodes CASSRDYNEQFF.

In its sample, this clonotype was seen many times. This chain links TRBV4-1 with TRBJ1-3, with D hard to call. CDR1 MGHRA and CDR2 YSYEKL come from the germline V gene. V lost 2 bases and J 2 bases, leaving 13 bases between the germline ends. This CDR3 is built from 16 residues. CDR3 DNA sequence: TGCGCCAGCAGCCAACCGACGGTGATCCCTGGAAACACCATATATTTT. Protein sequence: CASSQPTVIPGNTIYF.

This clonotype came up a few times. The chain carries TRBV6-2 or TRBV6-3 and TRBJ2-7; D is ambiguous. V was clipped by 2 bases and J by 8 bases, with 16 bases between them. Germline V CDR1 and CDR2: MNHEY, SVGEGT. This CDR3 is built from 14 residues. The chain's CDR3 is CASSYAGRSTQQYF. The CDR3 DNA reads as TGTGCCAGCAGTTACGCAGGCAGATCCACCCAGCAGTACTTC.

The sample holds many counts of this clonotype. J is TRBJ1-1 and V is TRBV15, with D unclear. V was trimmed by 5 bases and J by 7 bases, leaving 14 bases between them. Germline values: CDR1 LNHNV, CDR2 YYDKDF (reference sequence). The CDR3 is made up of 13 amino acids. CDR3 protein: CATSDGSWSEAFF. The CDR3 nucleotides read TGTGCCACCAGCGATGGGTCTTGGAGTGAAGCTTTCTTT.

In this sample, this clonotype turned up many times. The rearrangement uses TRBV2 and TRBJ1-5; no definite D call. CDR3 length: 13 residues. V shed 7 bases and J shed 2 bases, with 9 bases lying between them. Germline CDR1 and CDR2: SNHLY and FYNNEI. The CDR3: CASMREGNQPQHF. The CDR3 region has the DNA TGTGCCAGCATGAGAGAGGGCAATCAGCCCCAGCATTTT.

Worth noting for this clonotype: One end of the junction is discordant with germline, which a read error may explain. The chain employs TRBV18 and TRBJ2-5; D unclear. This CDR3 has 13 residues. The germline V gene has CDR1 KGHSH and CDR2 LQKENI. The CDR3 loop reads CASSQINQLMWNF. The CDR3 nucleotides are TGTGCCAGCTCACAGATAAATCAGCTCATGTGGAACTTC.

This clonotype has at least ten counts. The rearrangement joins TRBV29-1 to TRBJ2-3; D may be TRBD2 (6 bases). The germline V gene encodes CDR1 SQVTM and CDR2 ANQGSEA. The ends were cut back, 7 bases at V and 6 bases at J, with 20 bases in the middle. This CDR3 spans 14 amino acids. CDR3 sequence reads: CSAVGLWLADTQYF. CDR3 DNA sequence: TGCAGCGCGGTGGGACTCTGGCTGGCGGATACGCAGTATTTT.

This clonotype was recorded at least ten times. V is TRBV13 and J is TRBJ2-3; D call uncertain. Germline V gene data show CDR1 as PRHDT and CDR2 as FYEKMQ (reference sequence). This CDR3 spans 13 amino acids. With 2 bases removed from V and 5 bases from J, the gap between germline ends came to 8 bases. The CDR3 spells CASSLYSVDTQYF. In DNA, the CDR3 is TGTGCCAGCAGCTTATACTCAGTAGATACGCAGTATTTT. Together with reference TRBV13 and TRBJ2-3, the CDR3 gives the full variable domain: AAGVIQSPRHLIKEKRETATLKCYPIPRHDTVYWYQQGPGQDPQFLISFYEKMQSDKGSIPDRFSAQQFSDYHSELNMSSLELGDSALYFCASSLYSVDTQYFGPGTRLTVL.

This clonotype was detected ten times or more. This chain connects TRBV20-1 to TRBJ2-6, with D possibly TRBD1 on 5 matching bases. The CDR3 spans 14 residues. Germline values: CDR1 DFQATT, CDR2 SNEGSKA (reference sequence). Trimming pared 6 bases from V and 4 bases from J, leaving 13 bases between. CDR3 sequence reads: CSAEAGSGANVLTF. CDR3 nucleotides: TGCAGTGCGGAAGCAGGGTCAGGGGCCAACGTCCTGACTTTC.

This clonotype was counted at least ten times. The V gene is TRBV20-1, the J gene TRBJ2-7; D gene unclear. The CDR3 is 13 residues long. Trimming took off 1 base at V and 0 bases at J, with 7 bases between the two ends. Germline V lookup: CDR1 DFQATT, CDR2 SNEGSKA (reference sequence). In nucleotides, the CDR3 is TGCAGTGCTAGAGGGTCGAGCTCCTACGAGCAGTACTTC. Translation: CSARGSSSYEQYF.

J is TRBJ2-2 and V is TRBV19; the D gene is possibly TRBD1 (5 bases). This CDR3 is 15 amino acids long. Germline-derived CDR1 and CDR2 are LNHDA and SQIVND (reference sequence). V dropped 5 bases and J dropped 1 base, with 11 bases sitting between them. The CDR3 region has the DNA TGTGCCAGTAGTCTAACAGGCGAGAACACCGGGGAGCTGTTTTTT. Protein: CASSLTGENTGELFF.

This clonotype was recorded many times. The chain links TRBV20-1 to TRBJ1-5; tentative D call: TRBD1 (5 bases). Germline CDR1 DFQATT, CDR2 SNEGSKA (reference sequence). Deletions cut 0 bases from V and 4 bases from J, with 13 bases between. The CDR3 sequence is 15 residues long. The CDR3 DNA reads TGCAGTGCTAGAGAATCCCAGGGTTGGAATCAGCCCCAGCATTTT. Residues: CSARESQGWNQPQHF.

This clonotype occurred many times. The chain joins TRBV4-2 to TRBJ2-3; 13 bases align to TRBD2. J was trimmed by 0 bases and V by 3 bases; bases with no gene match: 3. From germline, CDR1 is LGHNA and CDR2 YNFKEQ. There are 17 residues in the CDR3. This chain's CDR3 is CASSHVLAGGSTDTQYF. In DNA form, the CDR3 reads TGTGCCAGCAGCCATGTACTAGCGGGGGGGAGCACAGATACGCAGTATTTT.

This clonotype was seen repeatedly, ten times or more. The chain is built from TRBV7-2 and TRBJ2-4; TRBD2 matches 8 bases. Losses at the gene ends were 2 bases for V and 0 bases for J; bases not matched to a gene: 9. Germline CDR1 is SGHTA and CDR2 is FQGNSA. The CDR3 totals 18 residues. The chain's CDR3 is CASSLISGVLLAKNIQYF. The DNA for the CDR3 is TGTGCCAGCAGCTTAATTAGCGGGGTGCTTCTAGCCAAAAACATTCAGTACTTC.

This clonotype came up many times. J is TRBJ2-1 and V is TRBV11-2, with TRBD2 as a possible D gene (6 bases). The ends were cut back, 7 bases at V and 11 bases at J, with 15 bases in the middle. The CDR3 covers 12 residues. Germline CDR1 is SGHAT and CDR2 is FQNNGV. CDR3 loop: CASISGGTQQFF. CDR3 sequence (DNA): TGTGCCAGCATCTCCGGCGGGACTCAGCAGTTCTTC.

This clonotype was found many times. The V call is TRBV5-1, the J call TRBJ1-4, with unresolved D. Germline CDR1 and CDR2: SGHRS and YFSETQ. This CDR3 is built from 14 residues. Trimming stripped 1 base from V and 5 bases from J, with 9 bases between. CDR3: CASSLQAENEKLFF. The CDR3 DNA follows: TGCGCCAGCAGCTTGCAGGCTGAGAATGAAAAACTGTTTTTT.

Ten or more counts support this clonotype. The chain employs TRBV11-1 and TRBJ2-1, with D possibly called TRBD1 or TRBD2 (5 bases each). Looked up from germline, CDR1 is SGHAT and CDR2 is FQDESV (reference sequence). Trimming removed 8 bases from V and 14 bases from J, with 19 bases in between. The CDR3 has 12 residues. The CDR3 loop is CASSNGGTSKFF. As DNA, the CDR3 is TGTGCCAGCTCAAATGGGGGAACTAGTAAGTTCTTC.

Notes on this clonotype: This clone may be a read error of a much larger clone one base away. The chain is built from TRBV5-1 and TRBJ2-1; 7 bases are shared with TRBD1. CDR3 length equals 15 residues. The germline V gene encodes CDR1 SGHRS and CDR2 YFSETQ. V lost 4 bases and J lost 2; bases outside the gene matches: 6. This chain's CDR3 is CASSPDRSPYNEQFF. CDR3 DNA: TGCGCCAGCAGCCCGGACAGGAGCCCCTACAATGAGCAGTTCTTC.

This clonotype has a count of ten or more. This chain uses TRBV15 with TRBJ1-1; maybe TRBD1 (5 bases). The length of the CDR3 is 11 residues. V was trimmed by 9 bases and J by 9 bases, leaving 14 bases between them. The V gene's germline CDR1 is LNHNV and CDR2 YYDKDF (reference sequence). The chain's CDR3 is CATTNGGKAFF. The CDR3 DNA sequence: TGTGCCACGACCAATGGGGGTAAAGCTTTCTTT.

This clonotype was observed many times. CDR3 region: CSAEFRGGYNEQFF. CDR3 in DNA: TGCAGTGCTGAATTTAGGGGTGGGTACAATGAGCAGTTCTTC. This chain joins TRBV20-1 and TRBJ2-1, with D possibly being TRBD1 (5 bases). This CDR3 contains 14 residues. The germline V gene encodes CDR1 DFQATT and CDR2 SNEGSKA (reference sequence). The germline V and J ends were trimmed by 5 bases and 4 bases, with 15 bases remaining between them.

This clonotype came up many times. The rearrangement joins TRBV4-1 to TRBJ1-2; no reliable D call. The CDR3 sequence is 14 residues long. V lost 0 bases, J lost 6 bases, and 11 bases lay in between. Germline assignment: CDR1 MGHRA and CDR2 YSYEKL. The CDR3 here is CASSQDPRGHGYTF. The DNA for the CDR3 is TGCGCCAGCAGCCAAGACCCCAGAGGACATGGCTACACCTTC.

This clonotype showed up many times. V and J are TRBV7-9 and TRBJ1-4; 8 bases are shared with TRBD1. Germline trimming cut 0 bases from V and 7 bases from J; bases unmatched to any gene: 7. Germline V gene data show CDR1 as SEHNR and CDR2 as FQNEAQ (reference sequence). There are 16 residues in the CDR3. The CDR3 sequence is CASSLAKNRGSEKLFF. CDR3 nucleotides: TGTGCCAGCAGCTTAGCGAAGAACAGGGGGAGTGAAAAACTGTTTTTT.

This clonotype has at least ten counts. V and J are TRBV12-3 or TRBV12-4 and TRBJ2-7; a weak D match, TRBD2 (5 bases). CDR3 length: 15 residues. The germline V and J ends were trimmed by 6 bases and 4 bases, with 19 bases remaining between them. CDR3 DNA sequence: TGTGCCAGCAGCCAAGGGCCCGCGGGTGGGTACGAGCAGTACTTC. Protein sequence: CASSQGPAGGYEQYF.